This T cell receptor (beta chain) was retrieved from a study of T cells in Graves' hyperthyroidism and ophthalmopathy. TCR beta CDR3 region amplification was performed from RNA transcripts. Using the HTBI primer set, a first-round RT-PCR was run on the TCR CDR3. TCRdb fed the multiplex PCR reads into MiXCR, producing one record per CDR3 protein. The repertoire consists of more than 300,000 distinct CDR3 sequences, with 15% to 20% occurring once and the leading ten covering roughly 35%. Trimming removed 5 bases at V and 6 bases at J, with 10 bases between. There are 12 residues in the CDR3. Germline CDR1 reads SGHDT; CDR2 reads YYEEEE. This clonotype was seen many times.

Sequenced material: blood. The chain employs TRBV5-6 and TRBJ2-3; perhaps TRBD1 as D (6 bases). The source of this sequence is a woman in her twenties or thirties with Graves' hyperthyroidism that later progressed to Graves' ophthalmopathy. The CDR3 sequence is CASREQGDTQYF. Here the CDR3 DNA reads TGTGCCAGCAGGGAGCAGGGGGATACGCAGTATTTT.